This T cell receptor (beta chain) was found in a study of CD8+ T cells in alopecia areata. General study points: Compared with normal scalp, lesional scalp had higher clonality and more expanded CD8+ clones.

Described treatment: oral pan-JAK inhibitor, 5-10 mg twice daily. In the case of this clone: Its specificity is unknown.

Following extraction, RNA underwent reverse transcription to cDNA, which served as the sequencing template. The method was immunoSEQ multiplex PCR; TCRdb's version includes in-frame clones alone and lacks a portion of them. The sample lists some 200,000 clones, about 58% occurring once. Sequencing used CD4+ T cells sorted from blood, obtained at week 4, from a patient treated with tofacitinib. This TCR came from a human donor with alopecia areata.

The CDR3: CASSRQGGTEAFF. CDR3 sequence (DNA): TGTGCCAGTTCCAGACAGGGCGGGACTGAAGCTTTCTTT. The J gene is TRBJ1-1, the V gene TRBV25-1; TRBD1 agrees at 7 bases. V dropped 9 bases and J dropped 5; count of bases not matched to a gene: 9. The germline CDR1 and CDR2 sequences are MGHDK and SYGVNS. CDR3 length: 13 residues.